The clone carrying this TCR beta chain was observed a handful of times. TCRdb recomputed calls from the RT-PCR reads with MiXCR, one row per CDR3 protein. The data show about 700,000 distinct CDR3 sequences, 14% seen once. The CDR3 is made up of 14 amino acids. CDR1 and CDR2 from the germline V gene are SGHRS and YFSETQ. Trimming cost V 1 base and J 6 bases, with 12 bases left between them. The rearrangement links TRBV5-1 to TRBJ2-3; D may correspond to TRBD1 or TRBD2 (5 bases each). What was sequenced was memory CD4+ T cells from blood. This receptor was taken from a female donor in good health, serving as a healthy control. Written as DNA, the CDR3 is TGCGCCAGCAGCTTGTGGGACCCGGGGGATACGCAGTATTTT. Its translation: CASSLWDPGDTQYF.